The source of this T cell receptor (beta chain) is a study of OX40 agonist ivuxolimab in advanced cancers. The overall study: Ivuxolimab, which is an agonistic anti-OX40 (CD134) antibody, was administered to the patients. Study observations and caveats: The average count of expanded clones was higher among CD8+ T cells than among CD4+. The study observed clonal expansion of CD4+ and CD8+ blood T cells by week 6 at 0.1 to 3.0 mg/kg.

CDR1 and CDR2 from the germline V gene are SGHRS and YFSETQ. The V and J ends lost 0 bases and 6 bases respectively, with 10 bases between them. The CDR3 runs 13 residues. Only in-frame clones appear in the TCRdb table, and some are missing; sequencing was by immunoSEQ multiplex PCR. The sample comprises about 81,000 clones, about 93% of which are singletons, and roughly an eighth rests with the top ten. On this clone itself: Its antigen is unknown.

The TCR originated in an adult with an advanced solid tumor such as melanoma, head and neck, liver or kidney cancer. The V and J genes are TRBV5-1 and TRBJ2-7, with no clear D. The sample was CD4+ or CD8+ T cells sorted from blood, taken in a trial of the OX40 agonist ivuxolimab. The CDR3 reads CASSLDLPGEQYF. The CDR3 region has the DNA TGCGCCAGCAGCTTGGACCTACCCGGCGAGCAGTACTTC. The whole variable domain, filled in from reference TRBV5-1 and TRBJ2-7, reads KAGVTQTPRYLIKTRGQQVTLSCSPISGHRSVSWYQQTPGQGLQFLFEYFSETQRNKGNFPGRFSGRQFSNSRSEMNVSTLELGDSALYLCASSLDLPGEQYFGPGTRLTVT.